This T cell receptor beta chain was observed in a study of OX40 agonist ivuxolimab in advanced cancers. Study summary: Mean age around 60 years, range roughly 23 to 79; 82.7% male.

Here immunoSEQ multiplex PCR was the method, and the copy in TCRdb shows in-frame clones only, minus some. Among around 84,000 clones, over 85% were seen once, and the ten largest hold about 0.2%. Enrollment shut out patients with autoimmune disease history or systemic immunosuppression. Germline V CDR1 and CDR2: SGDLS, YYNGEE. This CDR3 region has 15 residues. Trimming left V 3 bases short and J 0 bases short, with 10 bases between. The TCR comes from an adult with an advanced solid tumor such as melanoma, head and neck, liver or kidney cancer. Source: CD4+ or CD8+ T cells sorted from blood, taken in a trial of the OX40 agonist ivuxolimab. The chain has TRBV9 and TRBJ2-1; D is possibly TRBD1 (5 bases). The CDR3 DNA is TGTGCCAGCAGCGCGCAGGGAAGCTCCTACAATGAGCAGTTCTTC. Its protein is CASSAQGSSYNEQFF.